What follows is one T cell receptor (beta chain) and its context. Clones were read by immunoSEQ multiplex PCR, and TCRdb kept only the in-frame ones, dropping some. The sample lists roughly 90,000 clones; 85% to 95% were seen once. This specimen comes from a study of control samples from healthy donors and cancer patients. This CDR3 is 16 amino acids long. From germline, CDR1 is SGDLS and CDR2 YYNGEE. V lost 0 bases, J lost 1 base, and 4 bases stayed unmatched. This receptor was taken from a woman aged 25-40 years in good health. The chain combines TRBV9 with TRBJ2-1; TRBD2 agrees at 7 bases. The material sequenced was blood. CDR3 bases: TGTGCCAGCAGCGTAGCACCGGGAGGATCCTACAATGAGCAGTTCTTC. Protein product: CASSVAPGGSYNEQFF.